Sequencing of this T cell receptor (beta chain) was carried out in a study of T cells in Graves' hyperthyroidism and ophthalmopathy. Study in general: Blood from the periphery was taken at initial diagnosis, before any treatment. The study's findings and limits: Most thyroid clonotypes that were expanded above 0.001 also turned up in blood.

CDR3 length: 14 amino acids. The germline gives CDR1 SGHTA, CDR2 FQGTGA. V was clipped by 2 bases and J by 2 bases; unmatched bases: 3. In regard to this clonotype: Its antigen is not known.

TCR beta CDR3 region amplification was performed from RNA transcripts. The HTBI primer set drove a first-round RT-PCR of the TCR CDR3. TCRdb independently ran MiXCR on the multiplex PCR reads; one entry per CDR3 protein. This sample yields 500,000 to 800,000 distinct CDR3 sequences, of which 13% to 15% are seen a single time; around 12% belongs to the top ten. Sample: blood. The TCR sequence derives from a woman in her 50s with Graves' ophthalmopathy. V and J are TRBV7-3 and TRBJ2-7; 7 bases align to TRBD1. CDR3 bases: TGTGCCAGCAGCTTACAGGGGGATACCTACGAGCAGTACTTC. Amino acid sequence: CASSLQGDTYEQYF.